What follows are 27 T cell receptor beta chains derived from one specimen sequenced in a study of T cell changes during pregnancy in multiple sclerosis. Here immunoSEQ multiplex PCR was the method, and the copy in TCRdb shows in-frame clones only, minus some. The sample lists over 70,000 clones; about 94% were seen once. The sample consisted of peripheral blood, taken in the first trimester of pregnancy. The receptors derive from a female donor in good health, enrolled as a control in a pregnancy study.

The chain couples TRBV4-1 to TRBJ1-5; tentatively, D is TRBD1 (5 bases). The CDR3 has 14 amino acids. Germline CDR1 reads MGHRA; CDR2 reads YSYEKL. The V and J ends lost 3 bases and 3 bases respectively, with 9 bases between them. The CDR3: CASSQVGDNQPQHF. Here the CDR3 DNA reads TGCGCCAGCAGCCAGGTAGGGGACAATCAGCCCCAGCATTTT.

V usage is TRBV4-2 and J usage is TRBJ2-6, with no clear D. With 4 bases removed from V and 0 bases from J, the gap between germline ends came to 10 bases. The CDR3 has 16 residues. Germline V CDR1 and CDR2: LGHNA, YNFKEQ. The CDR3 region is CASSLRHLSGANVLTF. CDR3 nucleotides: TGTGCCAGCAGCCTCCGACACCTCTCTGGGGCCAACGTCCTGACTTTC.

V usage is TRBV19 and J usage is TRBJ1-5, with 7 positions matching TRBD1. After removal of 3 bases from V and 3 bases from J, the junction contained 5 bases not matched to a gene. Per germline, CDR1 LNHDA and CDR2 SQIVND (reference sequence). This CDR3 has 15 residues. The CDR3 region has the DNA TGTGCCAGTAGTATGTCCAGGGGGAACAATCAGCCCCAGCATTTT. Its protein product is CASSMSRGNNQPQHF.

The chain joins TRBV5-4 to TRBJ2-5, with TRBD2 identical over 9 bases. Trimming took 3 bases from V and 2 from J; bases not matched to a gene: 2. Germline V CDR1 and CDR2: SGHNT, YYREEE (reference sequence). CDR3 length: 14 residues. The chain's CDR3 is CASSSTSGQETQYF. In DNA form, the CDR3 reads TGTGCCAGCAGCTCGACTAGCGGACAAGAGACCCAGTACTTC.

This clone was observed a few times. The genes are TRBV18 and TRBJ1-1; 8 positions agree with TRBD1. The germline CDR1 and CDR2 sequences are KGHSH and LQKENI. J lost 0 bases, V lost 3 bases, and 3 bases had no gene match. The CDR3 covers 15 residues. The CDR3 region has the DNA TGTGCCAGCTCACCTAACAGGGGGTTGAACACTGAAGCTTTCTTT. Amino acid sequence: CASSPNRGLNTEAFF.

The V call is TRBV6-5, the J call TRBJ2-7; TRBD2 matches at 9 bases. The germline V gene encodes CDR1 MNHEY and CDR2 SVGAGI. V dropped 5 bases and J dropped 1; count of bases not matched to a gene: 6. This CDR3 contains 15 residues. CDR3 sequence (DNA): TGTGCCAGCAGTCCCTCCGCGGGGGGGTCCTACGAGCAGTACTTC. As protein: CASSPSAGGSYEQYF.

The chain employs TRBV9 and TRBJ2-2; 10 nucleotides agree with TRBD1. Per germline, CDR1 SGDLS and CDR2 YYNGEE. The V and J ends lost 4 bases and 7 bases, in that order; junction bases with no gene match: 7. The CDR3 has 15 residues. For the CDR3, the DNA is TGTGCCAGCAGCCCAAGGGACAGGGGAAGCGGGGAGCTGTTTTTT. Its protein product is CASSPRDRGSGELFF. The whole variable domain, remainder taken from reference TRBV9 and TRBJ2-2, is DSGVTQTPKHLITATGQRVTLRCSPRSGDLSVYWYQQSLDQGLQFLIQYYNGEERAKGNILERFSAQQFPDLHSELNLSSLELGDSALYFCASSPRDRGSGELFFGEGSRLTVL.

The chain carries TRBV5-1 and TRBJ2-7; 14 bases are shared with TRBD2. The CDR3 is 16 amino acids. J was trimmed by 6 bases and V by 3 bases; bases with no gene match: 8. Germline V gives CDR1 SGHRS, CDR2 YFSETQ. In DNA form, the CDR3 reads TGCGCCAGCAGCTGGGAGGGACTAGCGGGAGCAGGCGAGCAGTACTTC. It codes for CASSWEGLAGAGEQYF.

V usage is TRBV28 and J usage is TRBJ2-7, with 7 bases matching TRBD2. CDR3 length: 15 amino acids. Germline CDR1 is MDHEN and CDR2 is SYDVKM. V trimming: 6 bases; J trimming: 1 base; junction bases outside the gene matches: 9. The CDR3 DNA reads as TGTGCCAGCAGGGCTAGCGGTCTCTTTTCCTACGAGCAGTACTTC. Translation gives CASRASGLFSYEQYF.

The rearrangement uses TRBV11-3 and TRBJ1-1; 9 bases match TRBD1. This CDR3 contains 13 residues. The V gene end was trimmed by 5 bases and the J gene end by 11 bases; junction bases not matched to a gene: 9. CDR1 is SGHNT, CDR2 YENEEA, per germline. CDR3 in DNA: TGTGCCAGCAGCCCTACTAGGACAGGGGAGGCTTTCTTT. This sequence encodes CASSPTRTGEAFF.

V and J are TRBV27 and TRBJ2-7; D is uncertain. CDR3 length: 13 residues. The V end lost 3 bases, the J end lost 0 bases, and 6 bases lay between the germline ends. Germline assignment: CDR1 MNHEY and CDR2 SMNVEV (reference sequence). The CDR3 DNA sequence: TGTGCCAGCAGTTTTGGCGGCTCCTACGAGCAGTACTTC. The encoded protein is CASSFGGSYEQYF.

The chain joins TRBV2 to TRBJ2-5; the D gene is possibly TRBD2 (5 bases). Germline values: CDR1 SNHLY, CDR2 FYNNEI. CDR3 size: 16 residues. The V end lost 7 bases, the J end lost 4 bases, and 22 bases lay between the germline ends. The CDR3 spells CASKASLAKYLETQYF. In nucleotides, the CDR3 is TGTGCCAGCAAGGCAAGCCTAGCAAAATATCTAGAGACCCAGTACTTC.

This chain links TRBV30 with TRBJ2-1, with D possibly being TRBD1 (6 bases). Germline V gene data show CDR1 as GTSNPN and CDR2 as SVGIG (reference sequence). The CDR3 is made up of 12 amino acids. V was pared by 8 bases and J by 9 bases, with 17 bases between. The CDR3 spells CALNWGQGEQFF. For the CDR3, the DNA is TGTGCCCTGAACTGGGGGCAAGGTGAGCAGTTCTTC.

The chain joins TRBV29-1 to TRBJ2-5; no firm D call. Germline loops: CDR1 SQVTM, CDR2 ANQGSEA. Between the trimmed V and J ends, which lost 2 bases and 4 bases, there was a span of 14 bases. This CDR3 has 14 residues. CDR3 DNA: TGCAGCGTTGAACTGGGCCCCGTCCGAGAGACCCAGTACTTC. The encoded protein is CSVELGPVRETQYF.

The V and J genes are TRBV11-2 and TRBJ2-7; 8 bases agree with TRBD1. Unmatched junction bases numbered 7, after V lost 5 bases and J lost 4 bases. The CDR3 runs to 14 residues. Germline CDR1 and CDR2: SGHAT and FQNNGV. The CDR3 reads CASSPGTGNYEQYF. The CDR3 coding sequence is TGTGCCAGCAGCCCCGGGACAGGTAATTACGAGCAGTACTTC.

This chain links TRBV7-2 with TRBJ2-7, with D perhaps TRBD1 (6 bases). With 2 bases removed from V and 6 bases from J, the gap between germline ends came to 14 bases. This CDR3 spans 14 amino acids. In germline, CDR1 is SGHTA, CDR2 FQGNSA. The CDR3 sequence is CASSLLSQGTEQYF. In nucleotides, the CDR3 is TGTGCCAGCAGCTTACTCTCACAGGGAACCGAGCAGTACTTC.

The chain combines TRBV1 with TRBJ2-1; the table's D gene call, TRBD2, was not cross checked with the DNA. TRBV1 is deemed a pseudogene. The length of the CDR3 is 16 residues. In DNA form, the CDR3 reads TGCACCAGCAGCCCCCTCCCGGGGGAGAGGTCGAATGAGCAGTTCTTC. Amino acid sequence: CTSSPLPGERSNEQFF.

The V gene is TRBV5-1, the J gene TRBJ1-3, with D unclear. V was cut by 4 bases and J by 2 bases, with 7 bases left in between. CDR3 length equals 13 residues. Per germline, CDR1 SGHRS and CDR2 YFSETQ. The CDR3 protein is CASSREPGNTIYF. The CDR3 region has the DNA TGCGCCAGCAGCCGGGAACCTGGAAACACCATATATTTT.

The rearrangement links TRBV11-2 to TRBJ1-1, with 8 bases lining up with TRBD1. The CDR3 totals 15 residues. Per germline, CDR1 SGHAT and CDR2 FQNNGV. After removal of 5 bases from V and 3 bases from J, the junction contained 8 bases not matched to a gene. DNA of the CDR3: TGTGCCAGCAGCCCAACAACAGGGGGTCACACTGAAGCTTTCTTT. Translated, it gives CASSPTTGGHTEAFF. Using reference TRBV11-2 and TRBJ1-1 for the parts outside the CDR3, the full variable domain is EAGVAQSPRYKIIEKRQSVAFWCNPISGHATLYWYQQILGQGPKLLIQFQNNGVVDDSQLPKDRFSAERLKGVDSTLKIQPAKLEDSAVYLCASSPTTGGHTEAFFGQGTRLTVV.

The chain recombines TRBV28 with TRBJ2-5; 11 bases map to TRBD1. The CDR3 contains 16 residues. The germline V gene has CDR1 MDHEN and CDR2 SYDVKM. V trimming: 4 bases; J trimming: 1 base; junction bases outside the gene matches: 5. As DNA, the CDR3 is TGTGCCAGCAGTTATGGAGGGACAGGGGGCCAAGAGACCCAGTACTTC. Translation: CASSYGGTGGQETQYF.

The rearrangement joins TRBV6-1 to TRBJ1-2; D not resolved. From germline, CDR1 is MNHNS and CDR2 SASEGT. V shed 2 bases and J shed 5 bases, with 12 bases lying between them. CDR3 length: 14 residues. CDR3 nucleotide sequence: TGTGCCAGCAGTGAATTCGGCGGGGAGTATGGCTACACCTTC. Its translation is CASSEFGGEYGYTF.

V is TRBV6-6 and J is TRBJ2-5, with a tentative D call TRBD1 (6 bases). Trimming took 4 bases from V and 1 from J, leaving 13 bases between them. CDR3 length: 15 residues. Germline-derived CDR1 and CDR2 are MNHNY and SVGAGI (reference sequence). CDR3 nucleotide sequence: TGTGCCAGCAGTTTACAGGGTACCCCCCAAGAGACCCAGTACTTC. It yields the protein CASSLQGTPQETQYF.

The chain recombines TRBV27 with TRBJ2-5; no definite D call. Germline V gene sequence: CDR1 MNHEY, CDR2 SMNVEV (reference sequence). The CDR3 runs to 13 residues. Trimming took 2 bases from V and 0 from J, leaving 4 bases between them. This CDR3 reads CASSLRDQETQYF. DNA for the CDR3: TGTGCCAGCAGTTTACGGGACCAAGAGACCCAGTACTTC.

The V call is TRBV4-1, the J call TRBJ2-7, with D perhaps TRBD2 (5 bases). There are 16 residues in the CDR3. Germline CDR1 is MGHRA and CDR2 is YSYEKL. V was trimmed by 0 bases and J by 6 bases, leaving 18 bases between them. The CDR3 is CASSQDETIRSTEQYF. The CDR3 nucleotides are TGCGCCAGCAGCCAAGACGAGACTATTCGATCGACCGAGCAGTACTTC.

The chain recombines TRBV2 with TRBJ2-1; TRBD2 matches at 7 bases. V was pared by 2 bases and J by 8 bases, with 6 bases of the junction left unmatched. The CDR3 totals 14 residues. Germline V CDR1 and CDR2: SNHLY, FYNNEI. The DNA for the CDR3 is TGTGCCAGCAGTGAAACGGGAGGAAGGGATGAGCAGTTCTTC. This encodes CASSETGGRDEQFF.

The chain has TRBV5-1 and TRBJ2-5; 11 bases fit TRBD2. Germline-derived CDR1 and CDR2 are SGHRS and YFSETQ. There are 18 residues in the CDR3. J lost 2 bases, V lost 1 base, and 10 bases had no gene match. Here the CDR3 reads CASSLSSGRTVGQETQYF. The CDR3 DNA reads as TGCGCCAGCAGCTTGTCTAGCGGGAGGACGGTTGGGCAAGAGACCCAGTACTTC.

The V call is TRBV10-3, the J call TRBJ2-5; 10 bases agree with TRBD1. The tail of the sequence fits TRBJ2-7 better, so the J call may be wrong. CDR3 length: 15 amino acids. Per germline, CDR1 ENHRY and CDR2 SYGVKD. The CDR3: CAIRDRGEGSYEQYF. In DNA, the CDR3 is TGTGCCATCAGGGACAGGGGGGAAGGCTCCTACGAGCAGTACTTC.